The clone carrying this T cell receptor (beta chain) was found many times. What it binds is unknown. Between the trimmed V and J ends, which lost 10 bases and 2 bases, there was a span of 15 bases. The CDR3 totals 13 residues. Germline loops: CDR1 ENHRY, CDR2 SYGVKD. Synthesis of cDNA was accomplished via 5'RACE employing 10-nucleotide random UMIs. Whenever a sequencing run was performed, it yielded over 170 million TCR-beta sequences from 15-18 subjects. TCRdb recomputed calls from the 5' RACE reads with MiXCR, one row per CDR3 protein. The data show fewer than 40,000 distinct CDR3 sequences, with approximately 4.4% seen just once and about 23% held by the top ten. The study built unsorted libraries from 2 million PBMCs kept at -80 C. The data are from a study of neurological immune-mediated disorders. Study-level results: HTLV-1-associated myelopathy showed the most TCR clonal expansion; multiple sclerosis the least, below healthy controls.

The clonotype comes from a man between 18 and 29 years old in good health. The sequenced sample consisted of PBMCs. This chain uses TRBV10-3 with TRBJ2-7, with D possibly matching TRBD1 (6 bases). The CDR3 DNA reads TGTGCCACCCGTCTTGGGGACACCTACGAGCAGTACTTC. It yields the protein CATRLGDTYEQYF.